These 32 T cell receptor beta chains originate from one sample sequenced in a study of early T cells in non-severe SARS-CoV-2 infection. TCRdb fed the 5' RACE reads into MiXCR, producing one record per CDR3 protein. This sample carries about 98,000 distinct CDR3 sequences, 9.5% to 11% of them seen once, and the ten largest clones take 5.1%. What was sequenced was whole blood. These receptors all stem from an adult who was a healthcare worker with PCR-confirmed SARS-CoV-2 infection or an uninfected control (not recorded which).

This clonotype was seen many times. The V gene is TRBV6-6, the J gene TRBJ1-2, with TRBD1 identical over 9 bases. The junction had 20 bases not matched to a gene; V was cut back by 7 bases and J by 8 bases. The CDR3 contains 17 residues. Germline-derived CDR1 and CDR2 are MNHNY and SVGAGI (reference sequence). The CDR3 is CASTQRALSQGAWGYTF. The CDR3 DNA reads TGTGCCAGCACTCAAAGAGCACTGTCACAGGGGGCATGGGGCTACACCTTC.

This clonotype was seen only a few times. J is TRBJ2-3 and V is TRBV19; 7 nucleotides line up with TRBD2. The V gene's germline CDR1 is LNHDA and CDR2 SQIVND (reference sequence). The CDR3 runs to 19 residues. V gave up 6 bases and J gave up 5 bases; unmatched junction bases: 23. The CDR3 spells CASRDLGRASGGRGDTQYF. The CDR3 DNA reads TGTGCCAGTAGAGACTTGGGACGGGCTAGCGGCGGAAGAGGAGATACGCAGTATTTT.

This sequence joins TRBV6-5 and TRBJ2-3; 8 bases fit TRBD2. The V and J ends lost 2 bases and 4 bases, in that order; junction bases with no gene match: 8. This CDR3 region has 16 residues. In germline, CDR1 is MNHEY, CDR2 SVGAGI. The chain's CDR3 is CASSYRRGGGPDTQYF. DNA of the CDR3: TGTGCCAGCAGTTACCGACGGGGGGGAGGGCCAGATACGCAGTATTTT.

This clonotype has more than one count but fewer than ten. The chain joins TRBV9 to TRBJ2-7; 7 positions match TRBD2. V was clipped by 3 bases and J by 2 bases; unmatched bases: 8. Germline V gene sequence: CDR1 SGDLS, CDR2 YYNGEE. The CDR3 length is 15 residues. The CDR3 DNA reads TGTGCCAGCAGCGCCCGGGACTACCAAACCTACGAGCAGTACTTC. It translates to CASSARDYQTYEQYF.

This clonotype occurred a few times. The rearrangement uses TRBV7-2 and TRBJ2-7; D uncertain. Trimming left V 2 bases short and J 4 bases short, with 15 bases between. Looked up from germline, CDR1 is SGHTA and CDR2 is FQGNSA. The CDR3 runs to 15 residues. This CDR3 is CASSLRARARYEQYF. The CDR3 DNA reads as TGTGCCAGCAGCTTAAGGGCCCGGGCGCGGTACGAGCAGTACTTC.

This clonotype has more than one count but fewer than ten. The V call is TRBV7-8, the J call TRBJ1-6, with 7 positions matching TRBD1. This CDR3 spans 17 amino acids. After removal of 1 base from V and 10 bases from J, the junction contained 13 bases not matched to a gene. The germline V gene encodes CDR1 SGHVS and CDR2 FQNEAQ. CDR3 residues: CASSLEGSGQGGSPLHF. The CDR3 coding sequence is TGTGCCAGCAGCTTAGAAGGAAGTGGCCAGGGGGGATCACCCCTCCACTTT.

This clonotype appeared many times. The chain couples TRBV6-1 to TRBJ2-3; 9 bases line up with TRBD1. This CDR3 is 15 amino acids long. The V segment lost 6 bases and the J segment 1 base; nucleotides outside the gene matches: 5. Germline V lookup: CDR1 MNHNS, CDR2 SASEGT. The CDR3 region has the DNA TGTGCCAGCAGAGGTCGACAGGGGGGCACAGATACGCAGTATTTT. This translates into CASRGRQGGTDTQYF.

This clonotype showed up many times. V gene TRBV20-1 combines with J gene TRBJ1-6, with D unclear. The germline V and J ends were trimmed by 1 base and 8 bases, with 12 bases remaining between them. The CDR3 covers 14 residues. Germline CDR1 reads DFQATT; CDR2 reads SNEGSKA (reference sequence). The DNA of the CDR3 is TGCAGTGCTAGAGGGAATGGGCGCCATTCACCCCTCCACTTT. Amino acids: CSARGNGRHSPLHF.

The chain links TRBV11-3 to TRBJ2-1; 7 positions match TRBD1. The CDR3 runs to 15 residues. Germline CDR1 reads SGHNT; CDR2 reads YENEEA. V lost 5 bases and J lost 3; bases outside the gene matches: 7. The CDR3 spells CASSVDRDSYNEQFF. In nucleotides, the CDR3 is TGTGCCAGCAGCGTCGACAGGGACAGCTACAATGAGCAGTTCTTC.

This clonotype was seen at least ten times. The V and J genes are TRBV5-1 and TRBJ2-1, with D hard to call. This CDR3 has 12 amino acids. Germline V CDR1 and CDR2: SGHRS, YFSETQ. Deletions cut 0 bases from V and 9 bases from J, with 7 bases between. CDR3 sequence reads: CASSLEGFEQFF. CDR3 DNA: TGCGCCAGCAGCTTGGAAGGGTTTGAGCAGTTCTTC.

This clonotype has more than one count but fewer than ten. The chain joins TRBV28 to TRBJ1-1; TRBD1 is a possible D gene (5 bases). Germline assignment: CDR1 MDHEN and CDR2 SYDVKM. Trimming stripped 3 bases from V and 6 bases from J, with 14 bases between. CDR3 length equals 14 residues. The CDR3 nucleotides are TGTGCCAGCAGTTTGGGCGGGGCGCTCTCTGAAGCTTTCTTT. Translating it yields CASSLGGALSEAFF.

This clonotype occurred a few times. The chain combines TRBV20-1 with TRBJ2-3, with 8 bases that match TRBD2. CDR1 and CDR2 from the germline V gene are DFQATT and SNEGSKA (reference sequence). The junction had 12 bases not matched to a gene; V was cut back by 4 bases and J by 0 bases. The CDR3 is 17 amino acids. For the CDR3, the DNA is TGCAGTGCTACCGTCCTTGAGCGCGGGGGGAGCACAGATACGCAGTATTTT. Amino acids: CSATVLERGGSTDTQYF.

This clonotype was recorded many times. The chain carries TRBV6-5 and TRBJ2-3; D gene ambiguous. Per the germline V gene, CDR1 is MNHEY and CDR2 is SVGAGI. V gave up 6 bases and J gave up 4 bases, with 14 bases separating them. The CDR3 has 14 residues. Written as DNA, the CDR3 is TGTGCCAGCAGACCTGGTAGGGCCGCAGATACGCAGTATTTT. Amino acids: CASRPGRAADTQYF.

The CDR3 here is CSVARYYNEQFF. CDR3 coding DNA: TGCAGCGTTGCCAGATATTACAATGAGCAGTTCTTC. The rearrangement links TRBV29-1 to TRBJ2-1; no clear D. The CDR3 spans 12 residues. Trimming took off 4 bases at V and 4 bases at J, with 8 bases between the two ends. Germline values: CDR1 SQVTM, CDR2 ANQGSEA.

The chain joins TRBV24-1 to TRBJ1-5; D is possibly TRBD1 (6 bases). Trimming pared 5 bases from V and 6 bases from J, leaving 16 bases between. This CDR3 comprises 15 residues. Germline CDR1 KGHDR, CDR2 SFDVKD. The CDR3 DNA reads as TGTGCCACCAGTGGTCCGGACAGATTGGGTCAGCCCCAGCATTTT. It codes for CATSGPDRLGQPQHF.

This clonotype came up a few times. V is TRBV10-3 and J is TRBJ2-7; D possibly corresponds to TRBD2 (6 bases). The CDR3 has 15 amino acids. CDR1 and CDR2 from the germline V gene are ENHRY and SYGVKD. The V and J ends lost 5 bases and 5 bases respectively, with 19 bases between them. The CDR3 DNA reads as TGTGCCATCAGTCCCTACCAAAGGGAGGATCACGAGCAGTACTTC. Translated: CAISPYQREDHEQYF.

The chain has TRBV12-3 or TRBV12-4 and TRBJ2-7; D is unclear. The CDR3 consists of 13 residues. Trimming removed 6 bases from V and 3 bases from J, with 12 bases in between. The CDR3 reads CASRKTWDYEQYF. CDR3 nucleotide sequence: TGTGCCAGCAGAAAAACATGGGACTACGAGCAGTACTTC.

This clonotype was recorded a few times. The chain has TRBV7-9 and TRBJ1-4; D possibly corresponds to TRBD1 (5 bases). The V gene lost 3 bases and the J gene lost 0 bases, with 17 bases spanning the gap. The germline CDR1 and CDR2 sequences are SEHNR and FQNEAQ (reference sequence). The length of the CDR3 is 18 residues. Written as DNA, the CDR3 is TGTGCCAGCAGCTTCCCCCAGGGTTTGACTACAACTAATGAAAAACTGTTTTTT. Protein sequence: CASSFPQGLTTTNEKLFF.

In this sample, this clonotype turned up many times. The chain has TRBV6-5 and TRBJ2-2, with 7 bases identical to TRBD1. CDR1 is MNHEY, CDR2 SVGAGI, per germline. V lost 1 base and J lost 7; bases outside the gene matches: 6. CDR3 length equals 15 residues. The CDR3 loop reads CASSYWAGGVGELFF. The CDR3 region has the DNA TGTGCCAGCAGTTACTGGGCAGGGGGTGTCGGGGAGCTGTTTTTT.

This clonotype was counted ten times or more. This rearrangement joins TRBV12-3 or TRBV12-4 to TRBJ1-1; D is perhaps TRBD1 (5 bases). Trimming left V 6 bases short and J 4 bases short, with 15 bases between. This CDR3 region has 14 residues. CDR3 sequence reads: CASRIRAYGTEAFF. The CDR3 region has the DNA TGTGCCAGCAGAATCAGGGCGTACGGCACTGAAGCTTTCTTT.

J is TRBJ2-1 and V is TRBV29-1; TRBD1 matches at 9 bases. Trimming took 5 bases from V and 6 from J; bases not matched to a gene: 8. CDR1 is SQVTM, CDR2 ANQGSEA, per germline. The CDR3 has 14 residues. The CDR3 region has the DNA TGCAGCGTTCCGAACAGGGGGCAAAGCAATGAGCAGTTCTTC. Its protein is CSVPNRGQSNEQFF.

This clonotype was found a few times. This chain connects TRBV7-2 to TRBJ1-1, with a tentative D call TRBD1 (6 bases). The V end lost 1 base, the J end lost 5 bases, and 8 bases lay between the germline ends. CDR3 length equals 13 residues. Germline loops: CDR1 SGHTA, CDR2 FQGNSA. The CDR3 region has the DNA TGTGCCAGCAGCTTAGTTAGGGGGACTGAAGCTTTCTTT. Translating it yields CASSLVRGTEAFF.

This chain's CDR3 is CASSERTTYEQFF. CDR3 coding DNA: TGTGCCAGCAGTGAACGGACAACATATGAGCAGTTCTTC. V and J are TRBV2 and TRBJ2-1, with a weak D call TRBD1 (5 bases). The CDR3 is 13 residues long. Germline V CDR1 and CDR2: SNHLY, FYNNEI. Trimming took off 2 bases at V and 8 bases at J, with 10 bases between the two ends.

This clonotype was seen repeatedly, ten times or more. The chain couples TRBV19 to TRBJ1-4, with TRBD1 matching 8 bases. Germline lookup yields CDR1 LNHDA and CDR2 SQIVND (reference sequence). The CDR3 is 15 amino acids. V shed 2 bases and J 5 bases; nucleotides not matched to a gene: 4. CDR3 residues: CASSITTGVNEKLFF. The CDR3 DNA sequence: TGTGCCAGTAGTATAACGACAGGGGTGAATGAAAAACTGTTTTTT.

V gene TRBV6-5 combines with J gene TRBJ1-2, with 7 bases that match TRBD1. CDR1 is MNHEY, CDR2 SVGAGI, per germline. V shed 5 bases, J shed 8 bases, and the junction held 14 bases outside the gene matches. The CDR3 contains 15 residues. The CDR3 loop reads CASSPTGVDPGGYTF. CDR3 DNA sequence: TGTGCCAGCAGTCCCACAGGGGTTGACCCAGGAGGCTACACCTTC.

This chain links TRBV20-1 with TRBJ1-5; 12 nucleotides align to TRBD1. CDR1 is DFQATT, CDR2 SNEGSKA, per germline (reference sequence). The CDR3 loop spans 15 amino acids. V shed 5 bases, J shed 6 bases, and the junction held 8 bases outside the gene matches. This CDR3 reads CSAPSGTGGRQPQHF. The CDR3 nucleotides read TGCAGTGCTCCATCCGGGACAGGGGGCCGTCAGCCCCAGCATTTT.

This clonotype was found a few times. The chain couples TRBV7-8 to TRBJ2-1, with D tentatively TRBD2 (5 bases). The V gene's germline CDR1 is SGHVS and CDR2 FQNEAQ. This CDR3 spans 13 amino acids. V dropped 5 bases and J dropped 4 bases, with 9 bases sitting between them. Here the CDR3 DNA reads TGTGCCAGCAGCGCTCTAGCTTACAATGAGCAGTTCTTC. This translates into CASSALAYNEQFF.

In this sample, this clonotype turned up many times. V and J are TRBV5-1 and TRBJ2-3, with D maybe TRBD2 (5 bases). Trimming removed 4 bases from V and 2 bases from J, with 14 bases in between. From germline, CDR1 is SGHRS and CDR2 YFSETQ. The CDR3 is 15 amino acids. CDR3 amino acids: CASSPLSSVTDTQYF. The CDR3 region has the DNA TGCGCCAGCAGCCCCTTGAGTAGCGTCACAGATACGCAGTATTTT. The full variable domain, completed using reference TRBV5-1 and TRBJ2-3, is KAGVTQTPRYLIKTRGQQVTLSCSPISGHRSVSWYQQTPGQGLQFLFEYFSETQRNKGNFPGRFSGRQFSNSRSEMNVSTLELGDSALYLCASSPLSSVTDTQYFGPGTRLTVL.

The CDR3 is CASSYFVMREGLGEQFF. CDR3 sequence (DNA): TGTGCCAGCAGTTATTTCGTGATGCGGGAGGGACTCGGTGAGCAGTTCTTC. This chain joins TRBV6-5 and TRBJ2-1; 9 nucleotides line up with TRBD2. The CDR3 sequence is 17 residues long. V shed 3 bases and J 9 bases; nucleotides not matched to a gene: 15. Germline CDR1 and CDR2: MNHEY and SVGAGI.

This clonotype has just a few counts. The rearrangement uses TRBV6-5 and TRBJ2-5, with 9 bases aligning to TRBD2. The junction had 15 bases not matched to a gene; V was cut back by 6 bases and J by 10 bases. CDR1 MNHEY and CDR2 SVGAGI come from the germline V gene. The CDR3 runs to 15 residues. The CDR3 loop reads CASRTRGGGALIQYF. The CDR3 DNA reads as TGTGCCAGCAGGACCAGAGGCGGGGGGGCCCTCATCCAGTACTTC.

This chain links TRBV29-1 with TRBJ2-2, with D possibly TRBD1 on 6 matching bases. The CDR3 extends over 15 amino acids. Trimming stripped 4 bases from V and 1 base from J, with 13 bases between. In germline, CDR1 is SQVTM, CDR2 ANQGSEA. CDR3 protein: CSVGGHFLNTGELFF. CDR3 in DNA: TGCAGCGTTGGGGGACACTTCTTGAACACCGGGGAGCTGTTTTTT.

This clonotype came up a few times. This rearrangement joins TRBV18 to TRBJ2-2; 14 positions match TRBD2. Germline CDR1 and CDR2: KGHSH and LQKENI. The ends lost 4 bases at V and 4 bases at J; junction bases unmatched: 8. This CDR3 is built from 18 residues. CDR3 region: CASSLLGLAGDGTGELFF. The CDR3 region has the DNA TGTGCCAGCTCACTACTGGGACTAGCGGGAGACGGCACCGGGGAGCTGTTTTTT.